Following are 29 T cell receptor beta chains from one sample sequenced in a study of blood T cell repertoires in COVID-19. Sequenced by immunoSEQ multiplex PCR; TCRdb stores in-frame clones only, minus some. The table has about 55,000 clones, approximately 89% seen once. The source material was peripheral blood. The source of these receptors is a human donor in a cohort sampled during active COVID-19.

The rearrangement joins TRBV5-1 to TRBJ1-4; D unclear. The germline V and J ends were trimmed by 4 bases and 1 base, with 11 bases remaining between them. This CDR3 has 15 residues. Germline lookup yields CDR1 SGHRS and CDR2 YFSETQ. CDR3 sequence (DNA): TGCGCCAGCAGCCCTCGCGGGGTAACTAATGAAAAACTGTTTTTT. It yields the protein CASSPRGVTNEKLFF.

V and J are TRBV12-3 or TRBV12-4 and TRBJ2-2, with a possible D match to TRBD1 (6 bases). V lost 6 bases to trimming and J lost 4 bases, with 9 bases between them. The CDR3 totals 13 residues. CDR3 nucleotide sequence: TGTGCCAGCAGGTCACAGGGCACCGGGGAGCTGTTTTTT. This sequence encodes CASRSQGTGELFF.

The rearrangement links TRBV4-1 to TRBJ2-7; D remains unclear. Germline-derived CDR1 and CDR2 are MGHRA and YSYEKL. V lost 0 bases, J lost 1 base, and 16 bases lay in between. This CDR3 has 17 residues. The CDR3 is CASSQELQTFISYEQYF. CDR3 in DNA: TGCGCCAGCAGCCAAGAGCTACAGACCTTTATTTCCTACGAGCAGTACTTC.

CDR3 in amino acids: CASSRLGTENSPLHF. DNA of the CDR3: TGTGCCAGCAGTCGCCTCGGGACAGAGAATTCACCCCTCCACTTT. The chain recombines TRBV6-5 with TRBJ1-6, with TRBD1 matching over 7 bases. Per the germline V gene, CDR1 is MNHEY and CDR2 is SVGAGI. The J segment lost 7 bases and the V segment lost 5 bases, leaving 8 bases of the junction unmatched. CDR3 length: 15 residues.

In this sample, this clone turned up a few times. The chain combines TRBV11-3 with TRBJ2-1; TRBD1 agrees at 7 bases. Trimming cost V 3 bases and J 6 bases; bases outside gene matches: 2. This CDR3 is 13 amino acids long. Germline assignment: CDR1 SGHNT and CDR2 YENEEA. The chain's CDR3 is CASSLGTANEQFF. The CDR3 region has the DNA TGTGCCAGCAGCTTGGGGACAGCCAATGAGCAGTTCTTC.

This clone was seen a handful of times. The chain's CDR3 is CASSVSSYEQYF. The DNA of the CDR3 is TGTGCCAGCAGCGTGAGCTCCTACGAGCAGTACTTC. The chain carries TRBV2 and TRBJ2-7; D unresolved. Germline V gives CDR1 SNHLY, CDR2 FYNNEI. V lost 6 bases and J 0 bases, leaving 6 bases between the germline ends. The CDR3 runs to 12 residues.

The DNA of the CDR3 is TGTGCCAGCAGGGGAGGGAGTTGGACCGGGGAGCTGTTTTTT. Protein sequence: CASRGGSWTGELFF. This chain links TRBV2 with TRBJ2-2, with 7 positions matching TRBD2. CDR1 and CDR2 (germline): SNHLY, FYNNEI. The CDR3 runs 14 residues. Trimming at V came to 6 bases and at J to 5 bases, leaving 6 bases not matched to a gene. Full variable domain (outside the CDR3, taken from reference TRBV2 and TRBJ2-2): EPEVTQTPSHQVTQMGQEVILRCVPISNHLYFYWYRQILGQKVEFLVSFYNNEISEKSEIFDDQFSVERPDGSNFTLKIRSTKLEDSAMYFCASRGGSWTGELFFGEGSRLTVL.

The CDR3 bases are TGTGCCAGCAGAGGCGGACTAGCGGGGATCTACGAGCAGTACTTC. Protein product: CASRGGLAGIYEQYF. The V gene is TRBV6-5, the J gene TRBJ2-7, with TRBD2 matching over 12 bases. Per the germline V gene, CDR1 is MNHEY and CDR2 is SVGAGI. This CDR3 has 15 residues. V shed 6 bases, J shed 3 bases, and the junction held 6 bases outside the gene matches.

The rearrangement uses TRBV10-3 and TRBJ1-2; the D gene is possibly TRBD1 (6 bases). V shed 10 bases and J shed 0 bases, with 12 bases lying between them. The germline gives CDR1 ENHRY, CDR2 SYGVKD. The CDR3 contains 13 residues. The CDR3 reads CASRDTSNYGYTF. Here the CDR3 DNA reads TGTGCCAGCCGGGACACCTCTAACTATGGCTACACCTTC.

The rearrangement links TRBV6-4 to TRBJ1-6; 9 bases are shared with TRBD1. The germline V gene has CDR1 MRHNA and CDR2 SNTAGT. CDR3 length: 16 amino acids. V was clipped by 3 bases and J by 7 bases; unmatched bases: 7. Here the CDR3 reads CASSEAQGAGNSPLHF. DNA of the CDR3: TGTGCCAGCAGTGAAGCACAGGGGGCAGGGAATTCACCCCTCCACTTT.

The chain joins TRBV15 to TRBJ1-5, with D possibly TRBD1 on 5 matching bases. CDR1 is LNHNV, CDR2 YYDKDF, per germline (reference sequence). The CDR3 covers 13 residues. The V end lost 3 bases, the J end lost 6 bases, and 9 bases lay between the germline ends. In nucleotides, the CDR3 is TGTGCCACCAGCAGTTTGGGGGGTCAGCCCCAGCATTTT. Protein: CATSSLGGQPQHF.

V is TRBV6-1 and J is TRBJ1-5, with no clear D. Germline V gives CDR1 MNHNS, CDR2 SASEGT. The CDR3 runs to 12 residues. V lost 1 base, J lost 6 bases, and 4 bases lay in between. The CDR3 DNA reads TGTGCCAGCAGTGAAGGCGGTCAGCCCCAGCATTTT. As protein: CASSEGGQPQHF.

J is TRBJ1-6 and V is TRBV7-9; D is undetermined. This CDR3 contains 13 residues. The germline V gene has CDR1 SEHNR and CDR2 FQNEAQ (reference sequence). Trimming removed 2 bases at V and 8 bases at J, with 7 bases between. The CDR3 nucleotides read TGTGCCAGCAGCTTAATTCCCGATTCACCCCTCCACTTT. Translation: CASSLIPDSPLHF. Variable domain in full (rest from reference TRBV7-9 and TRBJ1-6): DTGVSQNPRHKITKRGQNVTFRCDPISEHNRLYWYRQTLGQGPEFLTYFQNEAQLEKSRLLSDRFSAERPKGSFSTLEIQRTEQGDSAMYLCASSLIPDSPLHFGNGTRLTVT.

This chain joins TRBV7-9 and TRBJ1-2; 10 nucleotides align to TRBD1. The CDR3 length is 15 residues. Germline V gene lookup returns CDR1 SEHNR and CDR2 FQNEAQ (reference sequence). V gave up 4 bases and J gave up 2 bases; unmatched junction bases: 4. DNA of the CDR3: TGTGCCAGCAGCTCCTGGGGACAGGGGAACTATGGCTACACCTTC. As protein: CASSSWGQGNYGYTF.

The chain links TRBV18 to TRBJ2-1; no reliable D call. The CDR3 loop spans 14 amino acids. V gave up 0 bases and J gave up 5 bases, with 8 bases separating them. Germline-derived CDR1 and CDR2 are KGHSH and LQKENI. The CDR3 region has the DNA TGTGCCAGCTCACCACCGGCCTCAGACAATGAGCAGTTCTTC. Encoded protein: CASSPPASDNEQFF. Drawing the rest from reference TRBV18 and TRBJ2-1, the complete variable domain is NAGVMQNPRHLVRRRGQEARLRCSPMKGHSHVYWYRQLPEEGLKFMVYLQKENIIDESGMPKERFSAEFPKEGPSILRIQQVVRGDSAAYFCASSPPASDNEQFFGPGTRLTVL.

The chain combines TRBV6-1 with TRBJ1-6, with a possible D match to TRBD1 (6 bases). The CDR3 length is 13 residues. Germline CDR1 MNHNS, CDR2 SASEGT. V was pared by 1 base and J by 11 bases, with 9 bases between. The CDR3: CASSEEGGTPLHF. As DNA, the CDR3 is TGTGCCAGCAGTGAAGAGGGGGGGACACCCCTCCACTTT.

The chain recombines TRBV6-4 with TRBJ1-6, with a possible D match to TRBD1 (6 bases). CDR1 and CDR2 (germline): MRHNA, SNTAGT. Trimming removed 10 bases from V and 4 bases from J, with 20 bases in between. This CDR3 is built from 16 residues. The CDR3 DNA reads as TGTGCCAACTACATCCCGGGACAACTTTATAATTCACCCCTCCACTTT. This gives the protein CANYIPGQLYNSPLHF.

This chain connects TRBV5-1 to TRBJ1-4, with 11 bases aligning to TRBD1. The CDR3 runs to 15 residues. Germline assignment: CDR1 SGHRS and CDR2 YFSETQ. The V gene end was trimmed by 4 bases and the J gene end by 8 bases; junction bases not matched to a gene: 7. The CDR3 loop reads CASSPGTGGQEKLFF. In nucleotides, the CDR3 is TGCGCCAGCAGCCCTGGGACAGGGGGTCAAGAAAAACTGTTTTTT.

The chain uses TRBV10-1 and TRBJ2-3; 9 bases are a match to TRBD1. The V gene end was trimmed by 5 bases and the J gene end by 0 bases; junction bases not matched to a gene: 3. The CDR3 contains 15 residues. Per the germline V gene, CDR1 is WNHNN and CDR2 is SYGVQD (reference sequence). CDR3 region: CASSPGQGSTDTQYF. The CDR3 region has the DNA TGCGCCAGCAGTCCCGGACAGGGGAGCACAGATACGCAGTATTTT.

This sequence joins TRBV6-1 and TRBJ2-6; perhaps TRBD2 as D (6 bases). CDR3 size: 15 residues. V lost 8 bases and J 2 bases, leaving 13 bases between the germline ends. In germline, CDR1 is MNHNS, CDR2 SASEGT. The CDR3 loop is CASWVGGTGANVLTF. The CDR3 region has the DNA TGTGCCAGCTGGGTTGGGGGGACTGGGGCCAACGTCCTGACTTTC.

The chain links TRBV5-1 to TRBJ2-1, with D possibly matching TRBD2 (5 bases). Germline V gives CDR1 SGHRS, CDR2 YFSETQ. Trimming stripped 3 bases from V and 8 bases from J, with 21 bases between. There are 16 residues in the CDR3. The CDR3 bases are TGCGCCAGCAGCTCTGAGGGTCGGGGATCCGTCGATGAGCAGTTCTTC. It specifies CASSSEGRGSVDEQFF.

The chain uses TRBV27 and TRBJ1-1; D is ambiguous. The CDR3 is 15 residues long. Germline-derived CDR1 and CDR2 are MNHEY and SMNVEV (reference sequence). The ends were cut back, 6 bases at V and 3 bases at J, with 17 bases in the middle. CDR3 DNA sequence: TGTGCCAGCAGGAGGAAGTCCGGGGAGTACACTGAAGCTTTCTTT. This translates into CASRRKSGEYTEAFF.

The CDR3 spells CASTRTGAWYGYTF. The CDR3 DNA sequence: TGTGCCAGCACTAGAACAGGGGCTTGGTATGGCTACACCTTC. The V gene is TRBV5-5, the J gene TRBJ1-2; 7 bases are shared with TRBD1. The J segment lost 5 bases and the V segment lost 6 bases, leaving 10 bases of the junction unmatched. The CDR3 totals 14 residues. The germline V gene encodes CDR1 SGHKS and CDR2 YYEKEE (reference sequence).

This chain joins TRBV5-1 and TRBJ2-1; weak D call: TRBD1 (5 bases). The germline CDR1 and CDR2 sequences are SGHRS and YFSETQ. This CDR3 contains 14 residues. V dropped 3 bases and J dropped 5 bases, with 12 bases sitting between them. The CDR3 nucleotides are TGCGCCAGCAGCTCACTGACAGCCGACAATGAGCAGTTCTTC. Its translation is CASSSLTADNEQFF. The variable domain in full, completed from reference TRBV5-1 and TRBJ2-1, reads KAGVTQTPRYLIKTRGQQVTLSCSPISGHRSVSWYQQTPGQGLQFLFEYFSETQRNKGNFPGRFSGRQFSNSRSEMNVSTLELGDSALYLCASSSLTADNEQFFGPGTRLTVL.

J is TRBJ2-3 and V is TRBV6-4; D may be TRBD1 (6 bases). The CDR3 runs 13 residues. Germline-derived CDR1 and CDR2 are MRHNA and SNTAGT. V shed 6 bases and J shed 3 bases, with 10 bases lying between them. In DNA, the CDR3 is TGTGCCAGCAGACTACAGGGTACAGATACGCAGTATTTT. It is translated as CASRLQGTDTQYF.

In this sample, this clone turned up once. The CDR3 sequence: CASRQSDNQPQHF. DNA of the CDR3: TGTGCCAGCAGACAGTCCGACAATCAGCCCCAGCATTTT. The gene calls are TRBV12-3 or TRBV12-4 and TRBJ1-5; no clear D. The CDR3 has 13 amino acids. The V end lost 6 bases, the J end lost 3 bases, and 9 bases lay between the germline ends.

This clone has a single count. The gene calls are TRBV5-5 and TRBJ2-6; 8 positions agree with TRBD1. CDR3 length: 18 residues. CDR1 and CDR2 (germline): SGHKS, YYEKEE (reference sequence). The junction had 8 bases not matched to a gene; V was cut back by 2 bases and J by 1 base. The CDR3 reads CASSFIRGLGSGANVLTF. The CDR3 DNA reads TGTGCCAGCAGCTTTATCAGGGGGCTGGGTTCTGGGGCCAACGTCCTGACTTTC.

V and J are TRBV19 and TRBJ2-7; possible D gene TRBD1, 6 bases. Germline CDR1 is LNHDA and CDR2 is SQIVND (reference sequence). V shed 5 bases and J shed 6 bases, with 14 bases lying between them. This CDR3 comprises 13 residues. CDR3: CASSPLTGSEQYF. The CDR3 DNA reads TGTGCCAGTAGTCCGTTGACAGGTAGCGAGCAGTACTTC.

The J gene is TRBJ2-1, the V gene TRBV6-1; the match to TRBD2 covers 7 bases. The CDR3 has 16 amino acids. The V gene's germline CDR1 is MNHNS and CDR2 SASEGT. V shed 4 bases and J 9 bases; nucleotides not matched to a gene: 15. CDR3 sequence: CASSGSPREGVREQFF. For the CDR3, the DNA is TGTGCCAGCAGTGGATCCCCAAGGGAGGGCGTTCGTGAGCAGTTCTTC.